The clone carrying this T cell receptor beta chain was detected a few times. What it binds is unknown. The source of the sample is a study of cytomegalovirus exposure and HLA in healthy donors. Whole-study results and caveats: It was approximately 150 TCR beta chains that were listed as cytomegalovirus-associated.

The repertoire was sequenced with immunoSEQ multiplex PCR; TCRdb's copy has only in-frame clones and lacks some. The profile shows 60,000 to 85,000 clones, approximately 95% of them singletons. The V gene's germline CDR1 is LNHDA and CDR2 SQIVND (reference sequence). The CDR3 loop spans 15 amino acids. With 5 bases clipped from V and 1 base from J, the junction kept 5 bases outside the gene matches. Input material: PBMCs. The clonotype comes from a young man in good health and CMV-seropositive. The gene calls are TRBV19 and TRBJ1-5, with TRBD1 matching 7 bases. The CDR3 DNA reads TGTGCCAGTAGTCCGCGGACAGGCAGCAATCAGCCCCAGCATTTT. It translates to CASSPRTGSNQPQHF.